Listed here is a single T cell receptor (beta chain). Its antigen remains unknown. The record originates from a study of Ad26.COV2.S vaccination and SARS-CoV-2 variants. The CDR3 length is 18 residues. V lost 0 bases and J 14 bases, leaving 26 bases between the germline ends. Germline CDR1 reads MNHEY; CDR2 reads SVGEGT. This table comes from immunoSEQ multiplex PCR, and its TCRdb copy is limited to in-frame clones, with some not included. The sample contains 300,000 to 350,000 clones, 75% to 90% of which appear only once. Findings and caveats of the study: Reported findings describe substantial breadth in spike-specific CD8+ and CD4+ T cell responses following vaccination.

Treatment described: around 19 received Ad26.COV2.S at low or high dose, single or two shots; about 5 received placebo; per-sample allocation not given. Sampling was done on day 63 after the first vaccine or placebo injection. The chain joins TRBV6-2 or TRBV6-3 to TRBJ1-6, with D possibly being TRBD1 (6 bases). This specimen was peripheral blood, taken in a trial of Ad26.COV2.S vaccine versus placebo. This TCR was sampled from a person between 18 and 60 years old who received the Ad26.COV2.S COVID-19 vaccine or a placebo. Written as DNA, the CDR3 is TGTGCCAGCAGTTACTCGTTCCACCAGGGGTCGATGGATCCGGCCCTCCACTTT. The encoded protein is CASSYSFHQGSMDPALHF.